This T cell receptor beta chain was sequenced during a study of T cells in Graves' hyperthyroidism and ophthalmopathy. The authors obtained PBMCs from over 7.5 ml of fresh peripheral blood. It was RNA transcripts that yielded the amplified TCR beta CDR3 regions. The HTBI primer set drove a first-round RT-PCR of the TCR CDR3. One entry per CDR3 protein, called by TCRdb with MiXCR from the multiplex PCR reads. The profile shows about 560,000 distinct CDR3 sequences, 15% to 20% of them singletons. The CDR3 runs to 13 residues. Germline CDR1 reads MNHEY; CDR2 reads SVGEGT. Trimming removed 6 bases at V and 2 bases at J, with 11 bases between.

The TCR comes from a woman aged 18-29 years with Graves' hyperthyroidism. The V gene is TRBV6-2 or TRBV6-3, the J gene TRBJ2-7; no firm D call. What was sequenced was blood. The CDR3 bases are TGTGCCAGCAGACTACAACCTCCCTACGAGCAGTACTTC. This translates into CASRLQPPYEQYF.